Below, one TCR beta chain is given with its context. V was clipped by 5 bases and J by 6 bases, with 17 bases between them. Germline V CDR1 and CDR2: SGHTA, FQGTGA. The CDR3 is made up of 14 amino acids. Survey-level resolution applied to immunoSEQ assay v3.0. Here immunoSEQ multiplex PCR was the method, and the copy in TCRdb shows in-frame clones only, minus some. The sample holds roughly 11,000 clones; 70% to 80% are singletons and the top ten take about an eighth. The sample originates from a study of long-term antiretroviral therapy in people with HIV. The chain joins TRBV7-3 to TRBJ2-7; no definite D call. Sequencing used unsorted PBMCs, obtained 3.1 years before starting antiretroviral therapy. The receptor's source is a man aged 40-50 years with HIV. DNA for the CDR3: TGTGCCAGCAGCGTCAACCCCAGTGACGGCGAGCAGTACTTC. Protein sequence: CASSVNPSDGEQYF.